Listed here are 26 T cell receptor beta chains from one sample, sequenced in a study of shared clonotypes between healthy human individuals. Only in-frame clones appear in the TCRdb table, and some are missing; sequencing was by immunoSEQ multiplex PCR. The data hold about 1.1 million clones, with about 80% observed a single time. What was sequenced was memory CD4+ T cells from PBMCs. The subset here: CD45RA-negative fraction. The origin of the receptors is a man between 18 and 29 years old in good health. Some clones in this sample may be carry-over from other donors' samples.

The rearrangement links TRBV7-3 to TRBJ2-2; 9 positions match TRBD1. This CDR3 spans 15 amino acids. Germline CDR1 and CDR2: SGHTA and FQGTGA. The ends lost 2 bases at V and 6 bases at J; junction bases unmatched: 4. CDR3 nucleotide sequence: TGTGCCAGCAGCTTATTTGGACAGGGGTCCGGGGAGCTGTTTTTT. Amino acids: CASSLFGQGSGELFF.

This chain links TRBV19 with TRBJ1-2; D call uncertain. V lost 7 bases to trimming and J lost 1 base, with 16 bases between them. The germline gives CDR1 LNHDA, CDR2 SQIVND (reference sequence). CDR3 size: 15 residues. CDR3 coding DNA: TGTGCCAGTATATTATCCGGGGATCGTAACTATGGCTACACCTTC. Its translation: CASILSGDRNYGYTF.

Remarks on this clone: Other nucleotide sequences in the sample specify the same CDR3. This rearrangement joins TRBV18 to TRBJ1-5, with no clear D. CDR1 is KGHSH, CDR2 LQKENI, per germline. Trimming took 3 bases from V and 4 from J, leaving 7 bases between them. This CDR3 region has 13 residues. The CDR3 reads CASSPDLNQPQHF. The CDR3 DNA reads as TGTGCCAGCTCACCGGACCTTAATCAGCCCCAGCATTTT.

V usage is TRBV2 and J usage is TRBJ2-7; a possible D gene is TRBD1 (5 bases). CDR3 length equals 11 residues. Trimming cost V 8 bases and J 6 bases, with 11 bases left between them. Germline CDR1 and CDR2: SNHLY and FYNNEI. The CDR3 spells CASVERGEQYF. For the CDR3, the DNA is TGTGCCAGCGTAGAAAGGGGCGAGCAGTACTTC.

The chain is built from TRBV2 and TRBJ1-4; no firm D call. From germline, CDR1 is SNHLY and CDR2 FYNNEI. There are 13 residues in the CDR3. V was shortened by 8 bases and J by 8 bases, with 15 bases between the two germline ends. Here the CDR3 reads CASLPQVQEKLFF. Here the CDR3 DNA reads TGTGCCAGCCTTCCCCAGGTCCAGGAAAAACTGTTTTTT.

The rearrangement joins TRBV4-1 to TRBJ2-7; 9 bases line up with TRBD1. Trimming removed 4 bases from V and 2 bases from J; junction bases left unmatched: 3. CDR3 size: 14 residues. Per the germline V gene, CDR1 is MGHRA and CDR2 is YSYEKL. CDR3 protein: CASSRGQGTYEQYF. The DNA for the CDR3 is TGCGCCAGCAGCCGGGGACAGGGAACCTACGAGCAGTACTTC.

The V and J genes are TRBV18 and TRBJ1-2; D possibly corresponds to TRBD1 (6 bases). The CDR3 runs 16 residues. The germline V and J ends were trimmed by 2 bases and 2 bases, with 15 bases remaining between them. CDR1 is KGHSH, CDR2 LQKENI, per germline. The CDR3 DNA reads as TGTGCCAGCTCACCAGGGAGTCCGCAGGGGAACTATGGCTACACCTTC. Its translation is CASSPGSPQGNYGYTF.

J is TRBJ2-2 and V is TRBV6-1; maybe TRBD2 (6 bases). The CDR3 is 11 amino acids. Germline CDR1 reads MNHNS; CDR2 reads SASEGT. Trimming pared 8 bases from V and 5 bases from J, leaving 6 bases between. In DNA, the CDR3 is TGTGCCAGCGGGGGGACCGGGGAGCTGTTTTTT. Protein product: CASGGTGELFF.

The table lists this clone with a count of one. The J gene is TRBJ1-5, the V gene TRBV18; 10 bases map to TRBD1. The trim removed 3 bases at V and 7 bases at J, leaving 6 bases unmatched. This CDR3 has 15 residues. Germline CDR1 reads KGHSH; CDR2 reads LQKENI. The CDR3 region is CASSPRDRGGQPQHF. The CDR3 region has the DNA TGTGCCAGCTCACCCCGGGACAGGGGTGGCCAGCCCCAGCATTTT.

This clone was counted between two and nine times. The rearrangement uses TRBV30 and TRBJ1-5; D gene ambiguous. With 4 bases removed from V and 11 bases from J, the gap between germline ends came to 24 bases. The germline gives CDR1 GTSNPN, CDR2 SVGIG (reference sequence). The CDR3 extends over 15 amino acids. CDR3 DNA: TGTGCCTGGAACCGCGCCTCAGCCTCAAGGGAGACCCAGCATTTT. Amino acid sequence: CAWNRASASRETQHF.

J is TRBJ2-1 and V is TRBV2; no clear D. There are 12 residues in the CDR3. V was pared by 6 bases and J by 5 bases, with 8 bases between. Germline V gene data show CDR1 as SNHLY and CDR2 as FYNNEI. CDR3 sequence reads: CASRYGHNEQFF. In nucleotides, the CDR3 is TGTGCCAGCAGGTACGGTCACAATGAGCAGTTCTTC.

This chain uses TRBV7-9 with TRBJ2-7; D tentatively fits TRBD1 or TRBD2 (5 bases each). V dropped 7 bases and J dropped 4 bases, with 17 bases sitting between them. This CDR3 is built from 14 residues. The germline V gene encodes CDR1 SEHNR and CDR2 FQNEAQ (reference sequence). CDR3 in DNA: TGTGCCAGCAAAAAACGGGACGGAGCGTACGAGCAGTACTTC. Amino acids: CASKKRDGAYEQYF. The whole variable domain, filled in from reference TRBV7-9 and TRBJ2-7, reads DTGVSQNPRHKITKRGQNVTFRCDPISEHNRLYWYRQTLGQGPEFLTYFQNEAQLEKSRLLSDRFSAERPKGSFSTLEIQRTEQGDSAMYLCASKKRDGAYEQYFGPGTRLTVT.

The chain has TRBV11-2 and TRBJ2-3; D gene uncertain. V was pared by 1 base and J by 3 bases, with 5 bases between. Per the germline V gene, CDR1 is SGHAT and CDR2 is FQNNGV. The CDR3 runs to 13 residues. The CDR3 loop is CASSLGLTDTQYF. CDR3 nucleotide sequence: TGTGCCAGCAGCTTAGGGCTGACAGATACGCAGTATTTT.

With regard to this clone: Other DNA sequences in this specimen translate into the identical CDR3. The chain uses TRBV7-2 and TRBJ1-1; D is undetermined. CDR1 is SGHTA, CDR2 FQGNSA, per germline. Trimming stripped 2 bases from V and 1 base from J, with 5 bases between. CDR3 length: 13 residues. The CDR3 here is CASSLRQNTEAFF. CDR3 DNA sequence: TGTGCCAGCAGCTTAAGGCAGAACACTGAAGCTTTCTTT.

The chain links TRBV7-8 to TRBJ1-1, with 9 bases aligning to TRBD1. From germline, CDR1 is SGHVS and CDR2 FQNEAQ. V trimming: 5 bases; J trimming: 3 bases; junction bases outside the gene matches: 4. CDR3 length: 14 amino acids. The DNA for the CDR3 is TGTGCCAGCAGCAACCGGGACAGGGACACTGAAGCTTTCTTT. Encoded protein: CASSNRDRDTEAFF.

DNA for the CDR3: TGCGCCAGCAGCCCTAGGACCCAGAGCTCCTACGAGCAGTACTTC. It codes for CASSPRTQSSYEQYF. V gene TRBV5-1 combines with J gene TRBJ2-7; D not resolved. Trimming removed 4 bases at V and 0 bases at J, with 14 bases between. CDR1 is SGHRS and CDR2 is YFSETQ in the germline V gene. This CDR3 has 15 amino acids.

This clone was detected only a few times. V and J are TRBV10-3 and TRBJ1-4, with D tentatively TRBD1 (6 bases). From germline, CDR1 is ENHRY and CDR2 SYGVKD. Trimming shortened V by 5 bases and J by 7 bases, and 17 bases separated the two germline ends. The length of the CDR3 is 15 residues. This CDR3 is CAISTGHAGVEKLFF. The CDR3 DNA is TGTGCCATCAGTACGGGACATGCAGGAGTTGAAAAACTGTTTTTT.

The J gene is TRBJ2-6, the V gene TRBV7-2; D ambiguous. Trimming took 1 base from V and 4 from J, leaving 8 bases between them. CDR1 and CDR2 (germline): SGHTA, FQGNSA. The CDR3 sequence is 15 residues long. The CDR3, as DNA: TGTGCCAGCAGCTTAGACGCCGGGGGGGCCAACGTCCTGACTTTC. This sequence encodes CASSLDAGGANVLTF.

This clone has ten or more counts. The chain carries TRBV29-1 and TRBJ2-1; the match to TRBD1 covers 9 bases. The CDR3 contains 16 residues. The V gene's germline CDR1 is SQVTM and CDR2 ANQGSEA. J was trimmed by 4 bases and V by 7 bases; bases with no gene match: 14. CDR3 sequence reads: CSAGGAGTGTYNEQFF. The CDR3 nucleotides read TGCAGCGCCGGCGGTGCCGGGACAGGGACTTACAATGAGCAGTTCTTC.

J is TRBJ2-6 and V is TRBV27; D perhaps matches TRBD2 (6 bases). CDR1 is MNHEY and CDR2 is SMNVEV in the germline V gene (reference sequence). V lost 8 bases and J lost 1, with 15 bases in between. This CDR3 comprises 16 residues. The CDR3 region is CASGTRGYSGANVLTF. The CDR3 nucleotides are TGTGCCAGCGGCACACGGGGGTATTCTGGGGCCAACGTCCTGACTTTC.

V is TRBV19 and J is TRBJ1-1; D call uncertain. CDR1 and CDR2 from the germline V gene are LNHDA and SQIVND (reference sequence). The CDR3 sequence is 14 residues long. V was trimmed by 3 bases and J by 5 bases, leaving 13 bases between them. The CDR3 DNA is TGTGCCAGTAGTATTACGATAGCCGGTACTGAAGCTTTCTTT. Its protein product is CASSITIAGTEAFF.

The gene calls are TRBV30 and TRBJ1-1, with D unresolved. V lost 1 base and J 11 bases, leaving 11 bases between the germline ends. The CDR3 totals 11 residues. Germline-derived CDR1 and CDR2 are GTSNPN and SVGIG (reference sequence). CDR3 protein: CAWSGGQAAFF. Written as DNA, the CDR3 is TGTGCCTGGAGTGGAGGCCAGGCTGCTTTCTTT.

The chain employs TRBV11-1 and TRBJ2-7; 7 bases map to TRBD1. Germline V lookup: CDR1 SGHAT, CDR2 FQDESV (reference sequence). The CDR3 runs 16 residues. With 1 base clipped from V and 2 bases from J, the junction kept 8 bases outside the gene matches. This chain's CDR3 is CASSLGGTVTPYEQYF. CDR3 sequence (DNA): TGTGCCAGCAGCTTAGGGGGGACAGTTACCCCCTACGAGCAGTACTTC.

This clone was counted between two and nine times. Just one base apart from a much larger clone, this may be a read error. Other DNA variants within this sample encode the same CDR3. V is TRBV30 and J is TRBJ2-1; unclear D gene. The CDR3 is 12 residues long. Germline V lookup: CDR1 GTSNPN, CDR2 SVGIG (reference sequence). Trimming left V 3 bases short and J 0 bases short, with 3 bases between. The CDR3 protein is CAWSGSYNEQFF. Written as DNA, the CDR3 is TGTGCCTGGAGCGGCTCCTACAATGAGCAGTTCTTC.

The chain joins TRBV29-1 to TRBJ2-5; no reliable D call. The germline V and J ends were trimmed by 4 bases and 1 base, with 7 bases remaining between them. CDR1 is SQVTM, CDR2 ANQGSEA, per germline. The CDR3 consists of 12 residues. The CDR3 bases are TGCAGCGTTGCGCAGGCCCAAGAGACCCAGTACTTC. Its translation is CSVAQAQETQYF.

The J gene is TRBJ1-1, the V gene TRBV11-2, with a possible D match to TRBD1 (6 bases). V was pared by 1 base and J by 11 bases, with 14 bases between. The length of the CDR3 is 13 residues. Germline CDR1 reads SGHAT; CDR2 reads FQNNGV. As DNA, the CDR3 is TGTGCCAGCAGCTTAGTACAGGGTAGAGGGGCTTTCTTT. Protein product: CASSLVQGRGAFF.